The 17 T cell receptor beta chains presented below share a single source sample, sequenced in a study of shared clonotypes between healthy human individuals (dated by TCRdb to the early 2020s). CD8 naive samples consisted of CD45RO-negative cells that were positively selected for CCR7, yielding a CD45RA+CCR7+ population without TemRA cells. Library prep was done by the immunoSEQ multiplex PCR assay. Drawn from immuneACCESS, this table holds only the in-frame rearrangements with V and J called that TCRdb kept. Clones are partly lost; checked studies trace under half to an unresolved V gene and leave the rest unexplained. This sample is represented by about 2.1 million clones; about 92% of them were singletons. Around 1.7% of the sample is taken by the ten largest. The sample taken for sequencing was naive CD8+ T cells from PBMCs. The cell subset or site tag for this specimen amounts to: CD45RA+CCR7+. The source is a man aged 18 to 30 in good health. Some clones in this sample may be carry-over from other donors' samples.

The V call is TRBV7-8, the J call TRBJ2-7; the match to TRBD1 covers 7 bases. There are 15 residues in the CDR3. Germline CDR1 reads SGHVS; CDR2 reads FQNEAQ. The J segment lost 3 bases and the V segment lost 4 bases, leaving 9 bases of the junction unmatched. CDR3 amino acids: CASSSQTGNDYEQYF. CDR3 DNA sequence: TGTGCCAGCAGCTCCCAGACAGGGAACGACTACGAGCAGTACTTC.

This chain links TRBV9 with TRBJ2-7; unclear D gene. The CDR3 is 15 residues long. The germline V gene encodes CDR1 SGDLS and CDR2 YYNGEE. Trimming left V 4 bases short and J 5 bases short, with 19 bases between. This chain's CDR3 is CASSPSLPAVDEQYF. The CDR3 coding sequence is TGTGCCAGCAGCCCTTCTCTCCCGGCCGTGGACGAGCAGTACTTC.

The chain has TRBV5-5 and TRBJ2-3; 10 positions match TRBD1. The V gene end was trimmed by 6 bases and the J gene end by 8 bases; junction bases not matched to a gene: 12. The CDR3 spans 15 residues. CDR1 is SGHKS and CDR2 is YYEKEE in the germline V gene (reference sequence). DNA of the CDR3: TGTGCCAGCATCGACCGGGACAGGGGTTTTGGTACGCAGTATTTT. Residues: CASIDRDRGFGTQYF.

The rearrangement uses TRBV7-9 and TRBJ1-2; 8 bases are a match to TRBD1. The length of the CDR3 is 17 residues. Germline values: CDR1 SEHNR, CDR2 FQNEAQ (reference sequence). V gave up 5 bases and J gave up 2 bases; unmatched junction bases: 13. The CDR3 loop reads CASSTQPSRTGNYGYTF. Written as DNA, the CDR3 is TGTGCCAGCAGCACCCAGCCTTCTAGGACAGGGAACTATGGCTACACCTTC.

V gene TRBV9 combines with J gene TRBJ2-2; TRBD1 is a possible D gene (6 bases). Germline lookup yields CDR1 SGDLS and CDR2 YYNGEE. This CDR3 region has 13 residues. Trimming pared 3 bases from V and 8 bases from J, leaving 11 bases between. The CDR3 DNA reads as TGTGCCAGCAGCGGAGGGGGTGGAGGGGAGCTGTTTTTT. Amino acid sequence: CASSGGGGGELFF. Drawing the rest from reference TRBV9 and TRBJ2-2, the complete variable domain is DSGVTQTPKHLITATGQRVTLRCSPRSGDLSVYWYQQSLDQGLQFLIQYYNGEERAKGNILERFSAQQFPDLHSELNLSSLELGDSALYFCASSGGGGGELFFGEGSRLTVL.

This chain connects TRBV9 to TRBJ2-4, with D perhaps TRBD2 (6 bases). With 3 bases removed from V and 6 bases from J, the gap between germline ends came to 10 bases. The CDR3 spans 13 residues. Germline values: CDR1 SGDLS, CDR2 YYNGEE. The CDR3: CASSEPGANIQYF. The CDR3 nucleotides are TGTGCCAGCAGCGAGCCGGGAGCAAACATTCAGTACTTC.

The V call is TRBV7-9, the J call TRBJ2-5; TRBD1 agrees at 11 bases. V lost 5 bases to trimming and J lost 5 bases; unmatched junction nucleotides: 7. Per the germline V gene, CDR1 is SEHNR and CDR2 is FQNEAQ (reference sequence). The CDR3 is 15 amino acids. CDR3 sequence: CASSLRTGGYETQYF. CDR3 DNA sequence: TGTGCCAGCAGCCTCAGGACAGGGGGCTATGAGACCCAGTACTTC. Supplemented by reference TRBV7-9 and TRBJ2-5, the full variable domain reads DTGVSQNPRHKITKRGQNVTFRCDPISEHNRLYWYRQTLGQGPEFLTYFQNEAQLEKSRLLSDRFSAERPKGSFSTLEIQRTEQGDSAMYLCASSLRTGGYETQYFGPGTRLLVL.

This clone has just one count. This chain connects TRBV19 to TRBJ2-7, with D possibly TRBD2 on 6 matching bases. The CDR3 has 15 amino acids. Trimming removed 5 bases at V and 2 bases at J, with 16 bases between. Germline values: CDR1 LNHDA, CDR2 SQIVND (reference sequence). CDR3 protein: CASSFSAGLPYEQYF. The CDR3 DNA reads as TGTGCCAGTAGTTTCTCAGCGGGCCTTCCCTACGAGCAGTACTTC.

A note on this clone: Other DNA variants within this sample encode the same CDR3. The CDR3 region is CASSQAGSYEQYF. CDR3 nucleotides: TGCGCCAGCAGCCAAGCTGGTTCCTACGAGCAGTACTTC. The chain joins TRBV4-3 to TRBJ2-7, with D unclear. V lost 1 base and J 1 base, leaving 5 bases between the germline ends. The CDR3 contains 13 residues. Germline assignment: CDR1 LGHNA and CDR2 YSLEER.

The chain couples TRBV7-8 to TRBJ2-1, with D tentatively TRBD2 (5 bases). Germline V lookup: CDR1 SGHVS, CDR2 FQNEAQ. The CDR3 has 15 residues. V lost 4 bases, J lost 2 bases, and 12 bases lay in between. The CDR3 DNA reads TGTGCCAGCAGCTCCGCCGAGGGCCCCTACAATGAGCAGTTCTTC. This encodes CASSSAEGPYNEQFF.

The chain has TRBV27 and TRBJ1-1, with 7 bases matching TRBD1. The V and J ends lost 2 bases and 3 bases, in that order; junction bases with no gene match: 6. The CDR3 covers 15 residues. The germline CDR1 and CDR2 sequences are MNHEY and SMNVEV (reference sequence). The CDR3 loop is CASSLAAGQYTEAFF. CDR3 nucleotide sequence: TGTGCCAGCAGTTTAGCCGCGGGACAGTACACTGAAGCTTTCTTT.

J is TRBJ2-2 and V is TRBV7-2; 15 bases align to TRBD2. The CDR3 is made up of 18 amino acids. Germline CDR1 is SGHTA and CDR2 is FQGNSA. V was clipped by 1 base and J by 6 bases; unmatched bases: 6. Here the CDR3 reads CASSLGTSGRAGPGELFF. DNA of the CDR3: TGTGCCAGCAGCTTAGGGACTAGCGGGAGGGCCGGTCCCGGGGAGCTGTTTTTT.

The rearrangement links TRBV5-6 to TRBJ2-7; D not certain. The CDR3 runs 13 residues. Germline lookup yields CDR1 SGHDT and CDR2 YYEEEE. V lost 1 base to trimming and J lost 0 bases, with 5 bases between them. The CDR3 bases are TGTGCCAGCAGCTTGCAGAGCTCCTACGAGCAGTACTTC. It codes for CASSLQSSYEQYF.

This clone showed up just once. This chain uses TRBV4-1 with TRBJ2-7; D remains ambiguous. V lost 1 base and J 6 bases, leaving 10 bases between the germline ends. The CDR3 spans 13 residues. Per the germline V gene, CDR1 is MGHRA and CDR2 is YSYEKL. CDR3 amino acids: CASSQGRLGEQYF. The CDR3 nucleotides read TGCGCCAGCAGCCAAGGTCGCCTGGGCGAGCAGTACTTC.

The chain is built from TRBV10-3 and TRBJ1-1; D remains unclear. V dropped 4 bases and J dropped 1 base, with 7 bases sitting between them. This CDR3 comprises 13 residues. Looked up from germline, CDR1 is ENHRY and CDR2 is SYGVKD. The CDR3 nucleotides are TGTGCCATCAGTGTATCGGGGAACACTGAAGCTTTCTTT. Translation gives CAISVSGNTEAFF.

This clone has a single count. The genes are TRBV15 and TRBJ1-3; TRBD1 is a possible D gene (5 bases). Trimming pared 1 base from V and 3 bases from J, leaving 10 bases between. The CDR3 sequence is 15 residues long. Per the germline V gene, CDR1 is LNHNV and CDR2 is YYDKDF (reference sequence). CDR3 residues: CATSRARQFGNTIYF. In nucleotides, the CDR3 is TGTGCCACCAGCAGAGCCCGACAGTTTGGAAACACCATATATTTT.

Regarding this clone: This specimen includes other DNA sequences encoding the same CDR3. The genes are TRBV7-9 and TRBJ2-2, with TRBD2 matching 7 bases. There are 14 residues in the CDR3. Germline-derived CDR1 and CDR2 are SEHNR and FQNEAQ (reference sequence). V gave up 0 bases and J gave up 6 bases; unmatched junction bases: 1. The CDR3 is CASSLAGLAGELFF. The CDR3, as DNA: TGTGCCAGCAGCTTAGCCGGACTAGCCGGGGAGCTGTTTTTT. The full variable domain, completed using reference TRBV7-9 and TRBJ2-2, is DTGVSQNPRHKITKRGQNVTFRCDPISEHNRLYWYRQTLGQGPEFLTYFQNEAQLEKSRLLSDRFSAERPKGSFSTLEIQRTEQGDSAMYLCASSLAGLAGELFFGEGSRLTVL.